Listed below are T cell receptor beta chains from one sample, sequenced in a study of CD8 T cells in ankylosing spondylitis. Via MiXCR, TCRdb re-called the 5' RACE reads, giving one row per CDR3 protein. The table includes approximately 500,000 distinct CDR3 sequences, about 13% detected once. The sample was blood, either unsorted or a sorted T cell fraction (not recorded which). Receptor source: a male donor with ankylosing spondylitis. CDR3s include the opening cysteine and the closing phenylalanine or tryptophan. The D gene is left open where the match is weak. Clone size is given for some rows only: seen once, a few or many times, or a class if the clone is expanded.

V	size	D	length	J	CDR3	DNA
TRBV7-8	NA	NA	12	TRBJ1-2	CASSTDPYGYTF	TGTGCCAGCAGCACGGACCCCTATGGCTACACCTTC
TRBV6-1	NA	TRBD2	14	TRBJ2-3	CAIAEGGRLDTQYF	TGTGCCATCGCCGAAGGCGGGAGGTTAGATACGCAGTATTTT
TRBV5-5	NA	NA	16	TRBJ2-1	CASSFPGTRSYNEQFF	TGTGCCAGCAGCTTCCCAGGAACCCGCTCCTACAATGAGCAGTTCTTC
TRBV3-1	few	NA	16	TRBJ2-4	CASSQAARSTKNIQYF	TGTGCCAGCAGCCAAGCGGCCAGGAGCACCAAAAACATTCAGTACTTC
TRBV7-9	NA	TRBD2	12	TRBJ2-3	CASSLTSGPQYF	TGTGCCAGCAGCCTTACTAGCGGACCGCAGTATTTT
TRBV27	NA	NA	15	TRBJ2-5	CASSLQALYQETQYF	TGTGCCAGCAGTTTACAGGCTTTGTACCAAGAGACCCAGTACTTC
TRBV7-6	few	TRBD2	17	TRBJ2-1	CASSLTSGVSSYNEQFF	TGTGCCAGCAGCTTAACTAGCGGGGTGAGCTCCTACAATGAGCAGTTCTTC
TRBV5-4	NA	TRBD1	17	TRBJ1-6	CASSLGHPGQGGSPLHF	TGTGCCAGCAGCTTGGGACATCCGGGACAGGGAGGTTCACCCCTCCACTTT
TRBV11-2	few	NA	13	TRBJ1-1	CASSPFSNTEAFF	TGTGCCAGCAGTCCGTTCTCGAACACTGAAGCTTTCTTT
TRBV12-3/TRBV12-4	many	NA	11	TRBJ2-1	CASSLEDEQFF	TGTGCCAGCAGTTTAGAGGATGAGCAGTTCTTC
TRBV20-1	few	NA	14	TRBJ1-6	CSAARDVRDSPLHF	TGCAGTGCTGCGCGAGATGTCAGAGATTCACCCCTCCACTTT
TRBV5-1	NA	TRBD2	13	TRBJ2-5	CASSVAGEETQCF	TGCGCCAGCAGCGTAGCGGGAGAAGAGACCCAGTGCTTC
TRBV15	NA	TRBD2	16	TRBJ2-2	CATSRLAGAGTGELFF	TGTGCCACCAGCAGACTAGCGGGAGCTGGTACCGGGGAGCTGTTTTTT
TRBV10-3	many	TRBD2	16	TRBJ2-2	CAISSRTSRNTGELFF	TGTGCCATCAGTTCACGGACTAGCAGAAACACCGGGGAGCTGTTTTTT
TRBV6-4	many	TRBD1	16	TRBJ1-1	CASSPGQGGWNTEAFF	TGTGCCAGCAGCCCGGGACAGGGAGGGTGGAATACTGAAGCTTTCTTT
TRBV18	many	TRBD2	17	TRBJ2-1	CASSPQASGSSYNEQFF	TGTGCCAGCTCACCACAGGCTAGCGGGAGCTCCTACAATGAGCAGTTCTTC
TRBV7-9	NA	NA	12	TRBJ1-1	CASLEMNTEAFF	TGTGCCAGCTTAGAGATGAACACTGAAGCTTTCTTT
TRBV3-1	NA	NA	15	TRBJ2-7	CASSAGHQYSYEQYF	TGTGCCAGCAGCGCTGGACACCAATACTCCTACGAGCAGTACTTC
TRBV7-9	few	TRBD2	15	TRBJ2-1	CASSFGTSVLNEQFF	TGTGCCAGCAGCTTCGGGACTAGCGTCTTAAATGAGCAGTTCTTC
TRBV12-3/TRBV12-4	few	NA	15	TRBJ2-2	CASSFAGVNTGELFF	TGTGCCAGCAGTTTCGCAGGAGTGAACACCGGGGAGCTGTTTTTT
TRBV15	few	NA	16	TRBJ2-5	CATSRDQAGLAETQYF	TGTGCCACCAGCAGAGATCAGGCAGGGTTAGCAGAGACCCAGTACTTC
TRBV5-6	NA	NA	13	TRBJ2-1	CASSPQSYNEQFF	TGTGCCAGCAGCCCGCAGTCCTACAATGAGCAGTTCTTC
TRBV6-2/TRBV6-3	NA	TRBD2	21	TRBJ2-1	CASTSLPGLAGVRSSYNEQFF	TGTGCCAGCACCAGTTTACCGGGACTAGCGGGCGTAAGGAGCTCCTACAATGAGCAGTTCTTC
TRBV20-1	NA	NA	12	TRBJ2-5	CSAPGREETQYF	TGCAGTGCTCCCGGGAGAGAGGAGACCCAGTACTTC
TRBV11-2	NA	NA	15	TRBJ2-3	CASSLEPQGWNTQYF	TGTGCCAGCAGCTTAGAACCACAGGGTTGGAATACGCAGTATTTT
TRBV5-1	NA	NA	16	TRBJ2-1	CASSPKTGNTYNEQFF	TGCGCCAGCAGCCCAAAAACAGGGAACACCTACAATGAGCAGTTCTTC
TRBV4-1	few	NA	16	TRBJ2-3	CASSQYPDLNTDTQYF	TGCGCCAGCAGCCAGTACCCCGACTTGAACACAGATACGCAGTATTTT
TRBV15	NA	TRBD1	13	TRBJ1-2	CATRDRRNYGYTF	TGTGCCACCAGGGACAGGAGAAACTATGGCTACACCTTC
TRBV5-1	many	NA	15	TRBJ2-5	CASSSFPGEQETQYF	TGCGCCAGCAGCTCTTTCCCGGGGGAGCAAGAGACCCAGTACTTC
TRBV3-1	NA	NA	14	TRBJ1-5	CASSQARGYQPQHF	TGTGCCAGCAGCCAAGCGAGGGGCTATCAGCCCCAGCATTTT
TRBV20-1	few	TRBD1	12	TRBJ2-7	CSASQGDSEQYF	TGCAGTGCTAGTCAGGGGGACAGCGAGCAGTACTTC
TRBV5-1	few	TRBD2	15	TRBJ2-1	CASSLGLATNIEQFF	TGCGCCAGCAGCCTAGGACTAGCGACCAATATCGAGCAGTTCTTC
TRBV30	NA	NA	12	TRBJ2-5	CAWSPGEETQYF	TGTGCCTGGAGCCCGGGGGAAGAGACCCAGTACTTC
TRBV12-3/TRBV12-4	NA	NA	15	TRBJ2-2	CASTFLQGSSGELFF	TGTGCCAGCACTTTTCTACAGGGTTCGTCCGGGGAGCTGTTTTTT
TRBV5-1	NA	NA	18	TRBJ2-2	CASYKPGERNANTGELFF	TGCGCCAGCTATAAACCGGGGGAGCGGAACGCGAACACCGGGGAGCTGTTTTTT
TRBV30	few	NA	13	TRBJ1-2	CAWSVRGPLGYTF	TGTGCCTGGAGTGTACGAGGTCCCCTTGGCTACACCTTC
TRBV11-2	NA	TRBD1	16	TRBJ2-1	CASSLDFGQGNNEQFF	TGTGCCAGCAGCTTAGATTTTGGACAGGGGAACAATGAGCAGTTCTTC
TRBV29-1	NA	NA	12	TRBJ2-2	CSVVPVTGELFF	TGCAGCGTTGTTCCGGTCACCGGGGAGCTGTTTTTT
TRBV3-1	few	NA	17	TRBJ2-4	CASSQAGGAVTKNIQYF	TGTGCCAGCAGCCAAGCAGGAGGGGCGGTCACCAAAAACATTCAGTACTTC
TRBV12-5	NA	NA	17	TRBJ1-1	CASGLVRSGGADTEAFF	TGTGCTAGTGGTTTGGTAAGATCGGGGGGCGCGGACACTGAAGCTTTCTTT
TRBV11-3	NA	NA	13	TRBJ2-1	CASSLEKRSEQFF	TGTGCCAGCAGCTTAGAAAAGCGTTCTGAGCAGTTCTTC
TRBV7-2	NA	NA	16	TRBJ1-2	CASSLVSGQANYGYTF	TGTGCCAGCAGCTTGGTGTCAGGGCAAGCTAACTATGGCTACACCTTC
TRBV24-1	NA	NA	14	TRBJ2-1	CATSAGLSYNEQFF	TGTGCCACCAGTGCCGGGCTGTCCTACAATGAGCAGTTCTTC
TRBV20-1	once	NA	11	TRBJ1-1	CSASVTPKAFF	TGCAGTGCTAGTGTAACCCCCAAAGCTTTCTTT
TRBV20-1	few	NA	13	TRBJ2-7	CSAKRGPLYEQYF	TGCAGTGCTAAGCGAGGCCCCCTCTACGAGCAGTACTTC
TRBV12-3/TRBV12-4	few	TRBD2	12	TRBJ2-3	CASSHPGREEYF	TGTGCCAGCAGCCACCCGGGGCGGGAGGAGTATTTT
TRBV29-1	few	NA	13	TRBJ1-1	CSVEGTPNTEAFF	TGCAGCGTTGAAGGGACACCGAACACTGAAGCTTTCTTT
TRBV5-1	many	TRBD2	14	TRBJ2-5	CASSLVPGGETQYF	TGCGCCAGCAGCTTGGTACCGGGAGGAGAGACCCAGTACTTC